These T cell receptor beta chains were read from a single sample in a study of T cell repertoires in cytomegalovirus infection. TCRdb reanalysed the reads using MiXCR and keeps one entry per CDR3 protein. The sample contains some 240,000 distinct CDR3 sequences, over 15% of which appear only once. The sequencing sample was made of CD8+ T cells from PBMCs. Receptors originate from a human donor in good health (CMV status not recorded). Some clones in this sample may be carry-over from other donors' samples. The CDR3 runs from the conserved cysteine through the conserved F or W. The D gene is left open where the match is weak. Expanded clones are given a class, and other clones once, few, many or no size at all.

cdr3_length j_call v_call d_call clone_size cdr3_nt cdr3_aa
13 TRBJ1-2 TRBV7-2 . . TGTGCCAACAGCTTAGGAGAGAACTATGGCTACACCTTC CANSLGENYGYTF
17 TRBJ1-5 TRBV19 . few TGTGCCAGTAGTCCCCCGGAGGGTGTATTGCTGAATCAGCCCCAGCATTTT CASSPPEGVLLNQPQHF
15 TRBJ1-5 TRBV6-2/TRBV6-3 . few TGTGCCAGCAGCCGAGACCCTTATAGCAATCAGCCCCAGCATTTT CASSRDPYSNQPQHF
15 TRBJ1-1 TRBV19 . few TGTGCCAGTAGTATAGATCCGGGACAAGATCTAGAAGCTTTCTTT CASSIDPGQDLEAFF
17 TRBJ1-2 TRBV3-1 . . TGTGCCAGCAGCCAAGGACTCCCGGGACGGACTAACTATGGCTACACCTTC CASSQGLPGRTNYGYTF
13 TRBJ2-3 TRBV7-7 . many TGTGCTAGCAGCACACAGACCACAGATACGCAGTATTTT CASSTQTTDTQYF
14 TRBJ2-3 TRBV4-1 . few TGCGCCAGCAGCCAAGAAGACGTCACAGATACGCAGTATTTT CASSQEDVTDTQYF
17 TRBJ2-5 TRBV7-2 TRBD1 many TGTGCCAGCAGCCAATCCTACAGGGGTCTCACTAAAGAGACCCAGTACTTC CASSQSYRGLTKETQYF
16 TRBJ2-2 TRBV20-1 . . TGCAGTGCTAGACAAACCGGGACCGGCTTTCCCGGGGAGCTGTTTTTT CSARQTGTGFPGELFF
17 TRBJ2-7 TRBV19 . . TGTGCCAGTAGTATAGCCGGAAGGCTGTATGGAGACTACGAGCAGTACTTC CASSIAGRLYGDYEQYF
16 TRBJ1-1 TRBV29-1 TRBD1 few TGCAGCGTTGGCGGCCGCGGGACAGGGGGAGGGACTGAAGCTTTCTTT CSVGGRGTGGGTEAFF
18 TRBJ2-1 TRBV20-1 TRBD2 few TGCAGTGCTAGAAACGGACTAGCGGGGACCCGCTCCTACAATGAGCAGTTCTTC CSARNGLAGTRSYNEQFF
13 TRBJ1-1 TRBV29-1 TRBD1 many TGCAGCGTCACCCCCGACAGGGTCTCTGAAGCTTTCTTT CSVTPDRVSEAFF
13 TRBJ2-1 TRBV12-3/TRBV12-4 . . TGTGCCAGCTCGACCTCGGGGCCGAATGAGCAGTTCTTC CASSTSGPNEQFF
16 TRBJ2-6 TRBV7-2 . many TGTGCCAGCAGCTATGTAGGCGTTTCTGGGGCCAACGTCCTGACTTTC CASSYVGVSGANVLTF
12 TRBJ1-1 TRBV11-2 . many TGTGCCAGCAGTTCCCCTATCCTGGAAGCTTTCTTT CASSSPILEAFF
15 TRBJ2-7 TRBV7-9 TRBD2 few TGTGCCAGCAGCTTAGGGACTAGCCGACCCTACGAGCAGTACTTC CASSLGTSRPYEQYF
14 TRBJ1-2 TRBV7-2 . many TGTGCCAGCAGCCAGACGACCCGGACTATGGGCTACACCTTC CASSQTTRTMGYTF
18 TRBJ2-1 TRBV7-9 TRBD2 many TGTGCCAGCAGCCGGACTAGCGGGGGGGCCGGGTCCTACAATGAGCAGTTCTTC CASSRTSGGAGSYNEQFF
14 TRBJ2-1 TRBV7-9 . many TGTGCCAGCAGCCCCGGCCAGGGCCCACCGGAGCAGTTCTTC CASSPGQGPPEQFF
12 TRBJ2-1 TRBV7-9 . many TGTGCCAGCAGCTATGCGGATGGTGAGCAGTTCTTC CASSYADGEQFF
15 TRBJ2-5 TRBV28 . . TGTGCCAGCAGTTTATTGGGGGCGCGGGGAGAGACCCAGTACTTC CASSLLGARGETQYF
15 TRBJ2-3 TRBV28 TRBD2 few TGTGCCAGCAGTTTGTTCGGGGGGGCCCCAGATACGCAGTATTTT CASSLFGGAPDTQYF
12 TRBJ1-1 TRBV6-2/TRBV6-3 . many TGTGCCAGCAGTTATGAGGACACTGAAGCTTTCTTT CASSYEDTEAFF
14 TRBJ2-7 TRBV7-2 . few TGTGCCAGCAGCTTAGCGAGGGACATCTACGAGCAGTACTTC CASSLARDIYEQYF
15 TRBJ1-2 TRBV7-9 . . TGTGCCAGCAGCTTGTTAGAACAGGTGAACTATGGCTACACCTTC CASSLLEQVNYGYTF
18 TRBJ2-4 TRBV28 . few TGTGCCAGCAGTCCAGGCCTATCACCGATCTTATCCAAAAACATTCAGTACTTC CASSPGLSPILSKNIQYF
13 TRBJ2-3 TRBV6-5 . many TGTGCCAGCAGTTACAAGGCAGGTGATACGCAGTATTTT CASSYKAGDTQYF
18 TRBJ2-6 TRBV5-1 . . TGCGCCAGCAGTTCCTCCTGGACAGTCTATTCTGGGGCCAACGTCCTGACTTTC CASSSSWTVYSGANVLTF